Listed here are 13 T cell receptor beta chains from one sample, sequenced in a study of monozygotic twins with inflammatory bowel disease. Using the 5' RACE reads, TCRdb records one entry per CDR3 protein without DNA. The sample yields 85,000 to 110,000 distinct CDR3 sequences, of which the top ten take up 1.9%. Specimen: blood. These receptors originate from a human donor with ulcerative colitis or Crohn's disease, or a healthy co-twin of an affected twin (not recorded which).

This rearrangement joins TRBV5-1 to TRBJ1-1. The CDR3 has 13 amino acids. CDR1 SGHRS and CDR2 YFSETQ come from the germline V gene. The CDR3 loop is CASSYGTDTEAFF.

The chain combines TRBV20-1 with TRBJ2-1; absent DNA, TCRdb's TRBD2 call cannot be checked. CDR1 is DFQATT and CDR2 is SNEGSKA in the germline V gene (reference sequence). The CDR3 covers 14 residues. CDR3 in amino acids: CSAQAGISYNEQFF.

The CDR3: CASSYLTSGRETQYF. The chain uses TRBV6-2 or TRBV6-3 and TRBJ2-5; the D call of TRBD2 rests on TCRdb alone, since no DNA is present to check it. This CDR3 has 15 residues. Germline CDR1 reads MNHEY; CDR2 reads SVGEGT.

The chain uses TRBV7-2 and TRBJ2-7; TCRdb names TRBD2, which stays unverified in the absence of DNA. Per the germline V gene, CDR1 is SGHTA and CDR2 is FQGNSA. The CDR3 contains 16 residues. CDR3 in amino acids: CASSLGLRGGSDEQYF. The variable domain in full, completed from reference TRBV7-2 and TRBJ2-7, reads GAGVSQSPSNKVTEKGKDVELRCDPISGHTALYWYRQSLGQGLEFLIYFQGNSAPDKSGLPSDRFSAERTGGSVSTLTIQRTQQEDSAVYLCASSLGLRGGSDEQYFGPGTRLTVT.

The rearrangement uses TRBV12-3 or TRBV12-4 and TRBJ2-5; with no DNA, the TCRdb D assignment of TRBD1 cannot be verified. This CDR3 contains 14 residues. The chain's CDR3 is CASSLRGALETQYF.

The CDR3 sequence is CASGSKSGRGLNTGELFF. The chain is built from TRBV5-1 and TRBJ2-2; TCRdb indicates TRBD2, and absent DNA this call remains unverified. CDR1 and CDR2 (germline): SGHRS, YFSETQ. This CDR3 has 18 residues.

CDR3 sequence: CASSFTGGTGELFF. The genes are TRBV6-2 or TRBV6-3 and TRBJ2-2; TCRdb names TRBD1, which stays unverified in the absence of DNA. The CDR3 sequence is 14 residues long. CDR1 is MNHEY and CDR2 is SVGEGT in the germline V gene.

The chain recombines TRBV5-6 with TRBJ1-2; TCRdb indicates TRBD1, and absent DNA this call remains unverified. This CDR3 comprises 15 residues. The germline V gene encodes CDR1 SGHDT and CDR2 YYEEEE. The CDR3 sequence is CASSLLQGASYGYTF.

The V gene is TRBV19, the J gene TRBJ1-2; TCRdb reports TRBD1, a call that lacks DNA to check it against. The germline CDR1 and CDR2 sequences are LNHDA and SQIVND (reference sequence). The CDR3 totals 13 residues. The CDR3 sequence: CASTGATPYGYTF.

The J gene is TRBJ1-5, the V gene TRBV5-1; TCRdb designates TRBD1, a call that cannot be tested without DNA. This CDR3 comprises 17 residues. CDR1 is SGHRS and CDR2 is YFSETQ in the germline V gene. CDR3: CASTRDSDSFGNQPQHF.

V and J are TRBV7-9 and TRBJ1-2. This CDR3 spans 13 amino acids. CDR1 and CDR2 from the germline V gene are SEHNR and FQNEAQ (reference sequence). CDR3 region: CASSRGRNYGYTF.

The rearrangement joins TRBV29-1 to TRBJ2-3. Germline V gives CDR1 SQVTM, CDR2 ANQGSEA. The CDR3 length is 11 residues. CDR3 amino acids: CSVEKADTQYF.

The CDR3 sequence is CASSETGSQETQYF. V gene TRBV2 combines with J gene TRBJ2-5. The germline gives CDR1 SNHLY, CDR2 FYNNEI. The CDR3 spans 14 residues.